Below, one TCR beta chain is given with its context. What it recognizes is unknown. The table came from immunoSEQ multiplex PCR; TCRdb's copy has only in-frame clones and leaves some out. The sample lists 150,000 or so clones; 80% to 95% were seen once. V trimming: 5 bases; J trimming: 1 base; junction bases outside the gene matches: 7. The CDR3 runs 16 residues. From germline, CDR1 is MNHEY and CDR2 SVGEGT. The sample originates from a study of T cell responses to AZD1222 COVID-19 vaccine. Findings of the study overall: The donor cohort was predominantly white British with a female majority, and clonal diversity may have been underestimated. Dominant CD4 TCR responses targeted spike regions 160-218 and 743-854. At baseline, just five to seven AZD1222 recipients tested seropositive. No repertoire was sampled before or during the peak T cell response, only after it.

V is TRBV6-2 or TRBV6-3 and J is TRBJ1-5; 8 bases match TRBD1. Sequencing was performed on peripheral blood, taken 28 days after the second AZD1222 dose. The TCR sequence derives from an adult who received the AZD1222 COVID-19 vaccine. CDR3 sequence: CASSSPGGASNQPQHF. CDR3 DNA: TGTGCCAGCAGTAGTCCAGGGGGCGCGAGCAATCAGCCCCAGCATTTT.